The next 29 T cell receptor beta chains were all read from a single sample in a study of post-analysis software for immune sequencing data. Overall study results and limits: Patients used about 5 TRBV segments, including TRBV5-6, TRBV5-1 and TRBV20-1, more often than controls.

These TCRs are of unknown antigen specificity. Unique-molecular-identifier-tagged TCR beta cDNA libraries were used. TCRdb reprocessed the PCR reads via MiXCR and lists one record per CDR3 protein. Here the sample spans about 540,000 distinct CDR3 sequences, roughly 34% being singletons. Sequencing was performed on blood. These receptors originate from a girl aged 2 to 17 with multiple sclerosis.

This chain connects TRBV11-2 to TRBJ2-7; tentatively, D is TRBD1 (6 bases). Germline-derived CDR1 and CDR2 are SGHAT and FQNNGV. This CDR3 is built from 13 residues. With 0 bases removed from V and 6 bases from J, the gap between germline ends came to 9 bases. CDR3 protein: CASSLDTRGEQYF. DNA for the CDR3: TGTGCCAGCAGCTTAGACACCAGGGGCGAGCAGTACTTC.

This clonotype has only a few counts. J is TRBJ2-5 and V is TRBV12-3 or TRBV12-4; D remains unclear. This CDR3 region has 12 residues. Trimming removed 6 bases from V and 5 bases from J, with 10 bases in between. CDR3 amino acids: CASSQLRETQYF. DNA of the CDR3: TGTGCCAGCAGCCAATTAAGGGAGACCCAGTACTTC.

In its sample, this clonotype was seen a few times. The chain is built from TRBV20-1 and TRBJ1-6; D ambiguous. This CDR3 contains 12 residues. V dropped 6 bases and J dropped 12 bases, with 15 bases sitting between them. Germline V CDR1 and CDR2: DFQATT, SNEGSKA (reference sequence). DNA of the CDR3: TGCAGTGCCACGGGTGAACGGGAACCCCTCCACTTT. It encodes CSATGEREPLHF.

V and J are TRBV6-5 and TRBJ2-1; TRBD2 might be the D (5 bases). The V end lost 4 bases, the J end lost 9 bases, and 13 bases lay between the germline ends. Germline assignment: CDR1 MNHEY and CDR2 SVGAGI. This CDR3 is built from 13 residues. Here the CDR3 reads CASSCHPGIEQFF. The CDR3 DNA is TGTGCCAGCAGTTGCCACCCGGGAATTGAGCAGTTCTTC.

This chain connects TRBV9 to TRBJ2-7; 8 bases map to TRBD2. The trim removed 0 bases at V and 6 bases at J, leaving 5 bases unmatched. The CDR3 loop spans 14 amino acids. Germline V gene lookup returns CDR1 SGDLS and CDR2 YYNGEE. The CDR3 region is CASSVVGGAGEQYF. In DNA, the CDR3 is TGTGCCAGCAGCGTAGTCGGGGGGGCCGGCGAGCAGTACTTC.

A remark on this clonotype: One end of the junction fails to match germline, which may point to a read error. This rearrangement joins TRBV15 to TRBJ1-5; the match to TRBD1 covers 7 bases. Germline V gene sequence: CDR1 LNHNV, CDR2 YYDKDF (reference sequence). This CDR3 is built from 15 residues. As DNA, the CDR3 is TGTACCACCAGCAGAGACTGGACAGGCATTCAGCCCCAGCATTTT. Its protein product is CTTSRDWTGIQPQHF.

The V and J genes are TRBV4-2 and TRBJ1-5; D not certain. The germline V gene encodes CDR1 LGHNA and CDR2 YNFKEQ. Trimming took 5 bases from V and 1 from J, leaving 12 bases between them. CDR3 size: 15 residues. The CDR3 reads CASSVGLLSNQPQHF. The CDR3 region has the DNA TGTGCCAGCAGCGTCGGATTATTAAGCAATCAGCCCCAGCATTTT.

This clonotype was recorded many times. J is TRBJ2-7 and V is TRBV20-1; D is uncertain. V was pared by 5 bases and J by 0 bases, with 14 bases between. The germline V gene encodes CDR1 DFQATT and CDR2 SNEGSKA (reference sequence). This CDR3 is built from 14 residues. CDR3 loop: CSAGGGSHSYEQYF. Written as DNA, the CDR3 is TGCAGTGCTGGCGGCGGTTCCCACTCCTACGAGCAGTACTTC.

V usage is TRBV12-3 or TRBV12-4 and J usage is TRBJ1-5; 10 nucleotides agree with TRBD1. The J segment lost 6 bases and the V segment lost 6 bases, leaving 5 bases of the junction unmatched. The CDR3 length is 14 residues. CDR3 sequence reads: CASSRTGGSQPQHF. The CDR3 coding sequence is TGTGCCAGCAGCAGGACAGGGGGGAGTCAGCCCCAGCATTTT.

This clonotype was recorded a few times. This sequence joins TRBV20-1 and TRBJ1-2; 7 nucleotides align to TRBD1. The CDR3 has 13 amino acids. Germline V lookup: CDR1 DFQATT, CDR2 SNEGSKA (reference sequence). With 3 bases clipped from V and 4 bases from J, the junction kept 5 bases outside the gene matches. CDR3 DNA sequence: TGCAGTGCTAGGACAGGGACTCTCTATGGCTACACCTTC. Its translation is CSARTGTLYGYTF.

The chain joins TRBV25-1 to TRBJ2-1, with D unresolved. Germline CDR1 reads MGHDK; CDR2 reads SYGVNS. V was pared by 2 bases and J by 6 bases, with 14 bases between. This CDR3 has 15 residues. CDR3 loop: CASSEEGPWGNEQFF. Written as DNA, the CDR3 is TGTGCCAGCAGTGAAGAAGGACCGTGGGGCAATGAGCAGTTCTTC.

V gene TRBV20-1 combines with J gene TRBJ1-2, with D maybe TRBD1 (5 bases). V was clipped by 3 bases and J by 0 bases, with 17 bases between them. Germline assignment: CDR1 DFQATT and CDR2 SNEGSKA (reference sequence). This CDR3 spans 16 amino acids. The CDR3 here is CSARGKWGSANYGYTF. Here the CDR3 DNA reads TGCAGTGCTAGGGGGAAGTGGGGGTCGGCTAACTATGGCTACACCTTC.

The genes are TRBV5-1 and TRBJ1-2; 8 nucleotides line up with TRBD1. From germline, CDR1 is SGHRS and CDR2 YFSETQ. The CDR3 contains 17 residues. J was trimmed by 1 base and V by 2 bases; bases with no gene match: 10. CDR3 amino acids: CASSFIPGGAFNYGYTF. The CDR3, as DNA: TGCGCCAGCAGCTTTATTCCAGGGGGCGCATTTAACTATGGCTACACCTTC.

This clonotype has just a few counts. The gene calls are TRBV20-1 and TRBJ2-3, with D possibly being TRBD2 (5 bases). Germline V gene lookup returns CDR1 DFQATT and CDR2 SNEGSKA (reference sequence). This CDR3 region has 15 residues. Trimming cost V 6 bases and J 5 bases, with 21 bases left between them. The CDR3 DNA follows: TGCAGTGCCCCTCGAGAGGGCTCCCTAGGAGATACGCAGTATTTT. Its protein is CSAPREGSLGDTQYF.

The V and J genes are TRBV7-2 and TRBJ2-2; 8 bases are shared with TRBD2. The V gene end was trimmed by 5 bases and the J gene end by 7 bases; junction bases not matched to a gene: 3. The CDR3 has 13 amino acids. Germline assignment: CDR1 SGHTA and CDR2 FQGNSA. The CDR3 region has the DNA TGTGCCAGCAGCGCGGGGGGCCGCGGGGAGCTGTTTTTT. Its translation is CASSAGGRGELFF.

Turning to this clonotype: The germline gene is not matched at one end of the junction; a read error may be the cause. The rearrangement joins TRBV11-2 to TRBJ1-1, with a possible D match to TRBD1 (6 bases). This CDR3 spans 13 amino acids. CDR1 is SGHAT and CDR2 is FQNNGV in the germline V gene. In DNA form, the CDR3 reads TGTACCAGCAGCTTAGGGGGACAAGGTGAAGCTTTCTTT. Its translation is CTSSLGGQGEAFF.

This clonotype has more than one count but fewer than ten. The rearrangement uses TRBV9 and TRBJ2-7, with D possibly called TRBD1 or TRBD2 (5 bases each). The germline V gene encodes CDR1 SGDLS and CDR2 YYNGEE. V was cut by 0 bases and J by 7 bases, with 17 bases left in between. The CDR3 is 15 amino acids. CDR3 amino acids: CASSVGTRTRPEQYF. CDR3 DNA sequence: TGTGCCAGCAGCGTAGGTACTAGGACACGACCTGAGCAGTACTTC.

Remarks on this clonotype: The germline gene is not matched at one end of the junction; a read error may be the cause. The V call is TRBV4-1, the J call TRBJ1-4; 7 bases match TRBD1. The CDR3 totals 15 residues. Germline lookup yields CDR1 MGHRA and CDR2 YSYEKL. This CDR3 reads CAGSQETGFNEKLFF. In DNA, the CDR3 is TGCGCCGGCAGCCAAGAGACAGGGTTTAATGAAAAACTGTTTTTT.

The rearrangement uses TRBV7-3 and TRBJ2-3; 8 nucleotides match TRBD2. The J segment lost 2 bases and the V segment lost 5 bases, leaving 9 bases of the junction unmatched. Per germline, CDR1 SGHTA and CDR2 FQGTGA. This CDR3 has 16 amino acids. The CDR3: CASSRIGGATTDTQYF. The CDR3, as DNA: TGTGCCAGCAGCCGTATCGGGGGGGCAACCACAGATACGCAGTATTTT.

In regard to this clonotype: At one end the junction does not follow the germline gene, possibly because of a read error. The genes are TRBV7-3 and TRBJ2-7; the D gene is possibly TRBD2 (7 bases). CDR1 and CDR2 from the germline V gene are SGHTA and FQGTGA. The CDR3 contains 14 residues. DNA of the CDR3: TGTGCCAGCAGCTTAACGGGAGGCGGGGGCGAGCAGCGCTTC. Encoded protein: CASSLTGGGGEQRF.

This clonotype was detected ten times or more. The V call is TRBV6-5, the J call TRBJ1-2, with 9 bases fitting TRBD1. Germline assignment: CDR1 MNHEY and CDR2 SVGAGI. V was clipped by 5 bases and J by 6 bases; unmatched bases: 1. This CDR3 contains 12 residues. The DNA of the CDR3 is TGTGCCAGCAGTACAGGGGGCGATGGCTACACCTTC. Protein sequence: CASSTGGDGYTF.

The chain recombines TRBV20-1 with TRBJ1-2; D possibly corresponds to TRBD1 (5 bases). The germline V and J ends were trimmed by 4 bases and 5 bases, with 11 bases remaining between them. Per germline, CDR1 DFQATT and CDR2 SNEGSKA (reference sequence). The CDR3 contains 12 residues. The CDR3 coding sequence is TGCAGTGCTATTGCAGGGAGTTATGGCTACACCTTC. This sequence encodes CSAIAGSYGYTF.

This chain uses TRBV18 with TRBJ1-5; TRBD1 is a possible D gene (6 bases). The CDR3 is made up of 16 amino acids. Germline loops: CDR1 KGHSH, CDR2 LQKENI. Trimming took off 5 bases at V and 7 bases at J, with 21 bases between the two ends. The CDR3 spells CASSTIDTGSRQPQHF. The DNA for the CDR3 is TGTGCCAGCTCAACCATAGACACAGGGAGCCGACAGCCCCAGCATTTT.

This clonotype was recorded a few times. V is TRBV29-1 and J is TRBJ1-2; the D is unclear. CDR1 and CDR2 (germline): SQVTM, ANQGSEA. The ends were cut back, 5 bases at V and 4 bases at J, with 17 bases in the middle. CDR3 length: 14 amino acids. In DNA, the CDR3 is TGCAGCGTTCTGGTCGGAGGACGCTTCTATGGCTACACCTTC. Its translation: CSVLVGGRFYGYTF.

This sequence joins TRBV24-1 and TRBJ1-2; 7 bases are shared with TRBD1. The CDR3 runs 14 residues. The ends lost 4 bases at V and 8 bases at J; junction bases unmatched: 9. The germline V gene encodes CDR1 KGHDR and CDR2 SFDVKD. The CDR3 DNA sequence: TGTGCCACCAGTGACCGGAACAGGGGCGAAGGCTACACCTTC. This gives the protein CATSDRNRGEGYTF.

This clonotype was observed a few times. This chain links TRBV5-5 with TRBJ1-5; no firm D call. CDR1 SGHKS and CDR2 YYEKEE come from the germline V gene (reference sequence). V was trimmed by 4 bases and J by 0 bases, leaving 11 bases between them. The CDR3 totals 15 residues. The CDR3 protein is CASSDLLYSNQPQHF. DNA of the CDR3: TGTGCCAGCAGCGATCTGTTATATAGCAATCAGCCCCAGCATTTT.

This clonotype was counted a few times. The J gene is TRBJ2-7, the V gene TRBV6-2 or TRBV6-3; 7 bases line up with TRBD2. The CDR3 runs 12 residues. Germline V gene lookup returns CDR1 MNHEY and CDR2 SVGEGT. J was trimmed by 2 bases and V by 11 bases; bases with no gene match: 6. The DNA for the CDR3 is TGTGCCGGCTCCGCGGGGGCCTACGAGCAGTACTTC. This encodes CAGSAGAYEQYF.

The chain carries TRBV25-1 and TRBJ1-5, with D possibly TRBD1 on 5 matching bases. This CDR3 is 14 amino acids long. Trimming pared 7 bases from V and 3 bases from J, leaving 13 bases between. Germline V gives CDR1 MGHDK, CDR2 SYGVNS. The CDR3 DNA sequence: TGTGCCAGCAAGGGAGAGGACAACAATCAGCCCCAGCATTTT. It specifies CASKGEDNNQPQHF.

The CDR3 protein is CASSSRAQLFRDGYTF. Written as DNA, the CDR3 is TGTGCCAGCAGCTCAAGGGCCCAGCTATTCCGAGACGGCTACACCTTC. V is TRBV3-1 and J is TRBJ1-2; D is unresolved. CDR3 length equals 16 residues. CDR1 is LGHDT and CDR2 is YNNKEL in the germline V gene (reference sequence). V lost 5 bases and J 8 bases, leaving 24 bases between the germline ends.